These 32 T cell receptor beta chains were sequenced from one sample in a study of blood T cell repertoires in COVID-19. Only in-frame clones appear in the TCRdb table, and some are missing; sequencing was by immunoSEQ multiplex PCR. The data hold 250,000 to 350,000 clones, with around nine tenths observed a single time. Specimen: peripheral blood. The receptors here all came from a woman between 65 and 79 years old with COVID-19, enrolled during active disease.

This clone came up once. The genes are TRBV4-1 and TRBJ1-2; unclear D gene. The CDR3 is 14 amino acids. Germline V gene data show CDR1 as MGHRA and CDR2 as YSYEKL. V was cut by 0 bases and J by 5 bases, with 10 bases left in between. CDR3 nucleotide sequence: TGCGCCAGCAGCCAAGAGTCCGCGTTGTATGGCTACACCTTC. This translates into CASSQESALYGYTF.

This clone was seen once. The chain couples TRBV29-1 to TRBJ1-1; maybe TRBD1 (6 bases). The V gene's germline CDR1 is SQVTM and CDR2 ANQGSEA. The CDR3 sequence is 14 residues long. The CDR3 spells CAGGYLTGPTEAFF. CDR3 bases: TGCGCCGGGGGGTACCTAACAGGGCCCACTGAAGCTTTCTTT.

The gene calls are TRBV7-2 and TRBJ2-3, with 15 bases identical to TRBD2. Germline V gives CDR1 SGHTA, CDR2 FQGNSA. Losses at the gene ends were 5 bases for V and 5 bases for J; bases not matched to a gene: 5. The CDR3 sequence is 16 residues long. CDR3 in DNA: TGTGCCAGCAGCCCGGGACTAGCGGGGGGCGGAGATACGCAGTATTTT. Amino acid sequence: CASSPGLAGGGDTQYF. The full variable domain, in which reference TRBV7-2 and TRBJ2-3 provide the parts outside the CDR3, is GAGVSQSPSNKVTEKGKDVELRCDPISGHTALYWYRQSLGQGLEFLIYFQGNSAPDKSGLPSDRFSAERTGGSVSTLTIQRTQQEDSAVYLCASSPGLAGGGDTQYFGPGTRLTVL.

This clone was counted a single time. J is TRBJ2-7 and V is TRBV11-3; D is possibly TRBD2 (5 bases). The CDR3 has 13 residues. Germline CDR1 SGHNT, CDR2 YENEEA. V gave up 2 bases and J gave up 2 bases, with 7 bases separating them. In DNA, the CDR3 is TGTGCCAGCAGCTTATCCGGGACCTACGAGCAGTACTTC. Residues: CASSLSGTYEQYF. The variable domain in full, completed from reference TRBV11-3 and TRBJ2-7, reads EAGVVQSPRYKIIEKKQPVAFWCNPISGHNTLYWYLQNLGQGPELLIRYENEEAVDDSQLPKDRFSAERLKGVDSTLKIQPAELGDSAVYLCASSLSGTYEQYFGPGTRLTVT.

This chain joins TRBV23-1 and TRBJ2-6; TRBD1 might be the D (6 bases). TRBV23-1 is reported as an ORF; its role is uncertain. Trimming took off 2 bases at V and 0 bases at J, with 17 bases between the two ends. The CDR3 totals 19 residues. This CDR3 is CASSQSAGQTNSGANVLTF. For the CDR3, the DNA is TGCGCCAGCAGTCAAAGTGCCGGACAGACAAACTCTGGGGCCAACGTCCTGACTTTC.

The chain couples TRBV7-9 to TRBJ1-4; weak D call: TRBD1 (5 bases). Germline assignment: CDR1 SEHNR and CDR2 FQNEAQ (reference sequence). V was pared by 5 bases and J by 7 bases, with 11 bases between. The CDR3 is 13 residues long. The CDR3 DNA reads as TGTGCCAGCAGCCGTTGGGGGGGTGAAAAACTGTTTTTT. Its translation: CASSRWGGEKLFF. Filled out from reference TRBV7-9 and TRBJ1-4, the complete variable domain reads DTGVSQNPRHKITKRGQNVTFRCDPISEHNRLYWYRQTLGQGPEFLTYFQNEAQLEKSRLLSDRFSAERPKGSFSTLEIQRTEQGDSAMYLCASSRWGGEKLFFGSGTQLSVL.

V is TRBV6-5 and J is TRBJ2-1; 8 bases are shared with TRBD1. The ends lost 11 bases at V and 9 bases at J; junction bases unmatched: 3. The CDR3 totals 10 residues. In germline, CDR1 is MNHEY, CDR2 SVGAGI. The CDR3 protein is CAAGTGEQFF. Written as DNA, the CDR3 is TGTGCCGCGGGGACAGGTGAGCAGTTCTTC.

The rearrangement joins TRBV6-2 or TRBV6-3 to TRBJ1-1, with D maybe TRBD1 (6 bases). V lost 6 bases, J lost 1 base, and 21 bases lay in between. CDR1 and CDR2 from the germline V gene are MNHEY and SVGEGT. This CDR3 spans 17 amino acids. For the CDR3, the DNA is TGTGCCAGCAGCTGGGGGCGGAAGACTAACAAGAACACTGAAGCTTTCTTT. This sequence encodes CASSWGRKTNKNTEAFF.

This chain joins TRBV28 and TRBJ1-2, with 7 nucleotides matching TRBD1. The CDR3 is made up of 13 amino acids. J gave up 0 bases and V 10 bases, and 5 bases lay outside the gene matches. Per germline, CDR1 MDHEN and CDR2 SYDVKM. The CDR3 protein is CATDDRANYGYTF. The CDR3, as DNA: TGTGCCACCGACGACAGGGCTAACTATGGCTACACCTTC.

The chain is built from TRBV5-1 and TRBJ2-6; D not resolved. V lost 4 bases and J 0 bases, leaving 8 bases between the germline ends. This CDR3 is 15 amino acids long. Germline CDR1 and CDR2: SGHRS and YFSETQ. The CDR3: CASSRLVSGANVLTF. CDR3 DNA: TGCGCCAGCAGCCGGCTAGTCTCTGGGGCCAACGTCCTGACTTTC.

CDR3 sequence reads: CASSESFGQGAASTDTQYF. The CDR3 bases are TGCGCCAGCAGTGAGTCTTTCGGGCAGGGGGCGGCTAGCACAGATACGCAGTATTTT. The chain couples TRBV10-1 to TRBJ2-3; 8 positions agree with TRBD1. V shed 0 bases and J 0 bases; nucleotides not matched to a gene: 11. Per the germline V gene, CDR1 is WNHNN and CDR2 is SYGVQD (reference sequence). This CDR3 is 19 amino acids long.

The genes are TRBV5-1 and TRBJ2-5, with TRBD2 matching over 9 bases. Germline V gene sequence: CDR1 SGHRS, CDR2 YFSETQ. The V and J ends lost 4 bases and 4 bases, in that order; junction bases with no gene match: 8. This CDR3 is 15 amino acids long. The CDR3 DNA sequence: TGCGCCAGCAGCCCGATAGCGGGGGCAGGAGAGACCCAGTACTTC. As protein: CASSPIAGAGETQYF.

This clone was recorded at least ten times. The chain uses TRBV10-3 and TRBJ1-6; D is possibly TRBD1 (5 bases). The length of the CDR3 is 16 residues. The V end was cut by 2 bases, the J end by 9 bases, with 17 bases between. The germline CDR1 and CDR2 sequences are ENHRY and SYGVKD. CDR3 in amino acids: CAISEGDLLGGSPLHF. In nucleotides, the CDR3 is TGTGCCATCAGTGAGGGGGACCTTTTGGGAGGTTCACCCCTCCACTTT.

V gene TRBV7-9 combines with J gene TRBJ1-2, with D possibly TRBD1 on 6 matching bases. Germline CDR1 and CDR2: SEHNR and FQNEAQ (reference sequence). CDR3 size: 16 residues. Trimming left V 5 bases short and J 3 bases short, with 19 bases between. CDR3 sequence: CASSPPRGGDYYGYTF. In DNA form, the CDR3 reads TGTGCCAGCAGCCCCCCGAGGGGGGGCGATTACTATGGCTACACCTTC. The whole variable domain, filled in from reference TRBV7-9 and TRBJ1-2, reads DTGVSQNPRHKITKRGQNVTFRCDPISEHNRLYWYRQTLGQGPEFLTYFQNEAQLEKSRLLSDRFSAERPKGSFSTLEIQRTEQGDSAMYLCASSPPRGGDYYGYTFGSGTRLTVV.

This clone was detected a few times. The V and J genes are TRBV20-1 and TRBJ1-6, with 7 bases identical to TRBD1. Germline CDR1 DFQATT, CDR2 SNEGSKA (reference sequence). This CDR3 has 15 amino acids. V lost 3 bases, J lost 6 bases, and 8 bases stayed unmatched. The CDR3 DNA follows: TGCAGTGCTAGTGAGCGTAACAGGGGTAATTCACCCCTCCACTTT. It is translated as CSASERNRGNSPLHF.

The chain uses TRBV27 and TRBJ1-6; TRBD1 might be the D (5 bases). CDR3 size: 17 residues. From germline, CDR1 is MNHEY and CDR2 SMNVEV (reference sequence). Trimming removed 1 base at V and 10 bases at J, with 20 bases between. The CDR3 DNA sequence: TGTGCCAGCAGTTTATACCCCGCAGGGTTGAATTCGTCACCCCTCCACTTT. Protein: CASSLYPAGLNSSPLHF.

The gene calls are TRBV12-3 or TRBV12-4 and TRBJ2-7; D is ambiguous. The length of the CDR3 is 13 residues. Trimming took 3 bases from V and 6 from J, leaving 12 bases between them. CDR3 in amino acids: CASSLFFRGEQYF. The CDR3 DNA follows: TGTGCCAGCAGTTTGTTCTTTAGAGGCGAGCAGTACTTC.

This chain links TRBV18 with TRBJ1-5; possible D gene TRBD1, 6 bases. Germline CDR1 reads KGHSH; CDR2 reads LQKENI. Trimming removed 6 bases at V and 1 base at J, with 10 bases between. This CDR3 has 14 amino acids. CDR3 region: CASSPQGSNQPQHF. The CDR3 nucleotides read TGTGCCAGCTCGCCTCAGGGGAGCAATCAGCCCCAGCATTTT.

The chain employs TRBV29-1 and TRBJ2-2; 9 bases are a match to TRBD1. CDR3 size: 14 residues. Germline loops: CDR1 SQVTM, CDR2 ANQGSEA. Trimming at V came to 5 bases and at J to 5 bases, leaving 6 bases not matched to a gene. The CDR3 DNA reads as TGCAGCGTTAAGAGACAGGGGGGGACCGGGGAGCTGTTTTTT. It codes for CSVKRQGGTGELFF.

The count of this clone is one. This chain connects TRBV3-1 (or the pseudogene TRBV3-2) to TRBJ1-6; D might be TRBD1 (5 bases). The CDR3 spans 17 residues. CDR1 LGHDT and CDR2 YNNKEL come from the germline V gene (reference sequence). The V end was cut by 6 bases, the J end by 0 bases, with 15 bases between. As DNA, the CDR3 is TGTGCCAGCAGATTGGGGCCGCTGAGCTCCTATAATTCACCCCTCCACTTT. Its translation: CASRLGPLSSYNSPLHF.

The J gene is TRBJ1-5, the V gene TRBV5-6; D is uncertain. Germline V CDR1 and CDR2: SGHDT, YYEEEE. The CDR3 runs to 15 residues. Trimming took off 3 bases at V and 7 bases at J, with 17 bases between the two ends. The CDR3 loop reads CASSSSTGYGQPQHF. In nucleotides, the CDR3 is TGTGCCAGCAGCTCCTCCACGGGTTACGGGCAGCCCCAGCATTTT.

This chain connects TRBV9 to TRBJ1-5, with TRBD1 identical over 10 bases. The CDR3 is 14 amino acids. Germline CDR1 SGDLS, CDR2 YYNGEE. V lost 3 bases, J lost 5 bases, and 2 bases stayed unmatched. CDR3 loop: CASSAGTGDQPQHF. For the CDR3, the DNA is TGTGCCAGCAGCGCCGGGACAGGGGATCAGCCCCAGCATTTT. Filled out from reference TRBV9 and TRBJ1-5, the complete variable domain reads DSGVTQTPKHLITATGQRVTLRCSPRSGDLSVYWYQQSLDQGLQFLIQYYNGEERAKGNILERFSAQQFPDLHSELNLSSLELGDSALYFCASSAGTGDQPQHFGDGTRLSIL.

This clone was counted between two and nine times. V usage is TRBV27 and J usage is TRBJ1-5; D possibly corresponds to TRBD1 (5 bases). Per germline, CDR1 MNHEY and CDR2 SMNVEV (reference sequence). This CDR3 region has 14 residues. Trimming took 5 bases from V and 4 from J, leaving 12 bases between them. This CDR3 is CASSPGVGNQPQHF. The CDR3 coding sequence is TGTGCCAGCAGTCCGGGGGTAGGGAATCAGCCCCAGCATTTT.

The chain carries TRBV3-1 (or the pseudogene TRBV3-2) and TRBJ2-3, with TRBD2 as a possible D gene (6 bases). The ends were cut back, 4 bases at V and 2 bases at J, with 16 bases in the middle. The CDR3 runs to 16 residues. Germline loops: CDR1 LGHDT, CDR2 YNNKEL (reference sequence). The CDR3, as DNA: TGTGCCAGCAGCCCTCTGGCGGGGCTGAACACAGATACGCAGTATTTT. Its protein product is CASSPLAGLNTDTQYF.

V and J are TRBV12-5 and TRBJ1-5; 10 bases map to TRBD1. This CDR3 is built from 14 residues. V lost 9 bases to trimming and J lost 5 bases; unmatched junction nucleotides: 7. Germline V gene lookup returns CDR1 LGHNT and CDR2 FRNRAP. The CDR3 sequence is CASRGQGIDQPQHF. In DNA form, the CDR3 reads TGTGCTAGCCGGGGACAGGGGATCGATCAGCCCCAGCATTTT.

The CDR3, as DNA: TGCGCCAGCAGCCAAATCGGTGGAGCAGATACGCAGTATTTT. Translation: CASSQIGGADTQYF. The rearrangement links TRBV4-1 to TRBJ2-3; D is ambiguous. The V end was cut by 2 bases, the J end by 4 bases, with 10 bases between. Germline V gene data show CDR1 as MGHRA and CDR2 as YSYEKL. CDR3 length equals 14 residues.

The V call is TRBV27, the J call TRBJ2-7; possibly TRBD2 for D (6 bases). Germline V gene sequence: CDR1 MNHEY, CDR2 SMNVEV (reference sequence). The V end was cut by 2 bases, the J end by 5 bases, with 10 bases between. This CDR3 is built from 13 residues. The CDR3 bases are TGTGCCAGCAGTTTAGCGGCGGGGAACGAGCAGTACTTC. It codes for CASSLAAGNEQYF.

This clone showed up just once. The chain joins TRBV10-3 to TRBJ2-2, with 15 nucleotides matching TRBD2. V trimming: 6 bases; J trimming: 0 bases; junction bases outside the gene matches: 5. CDR1 and CDR2 from the germline V gene are ENHRY and SYGVKD. This CDR3 contains 18 residues. CDR3 coding DNA: TGTGCCATCAGCCCGGGACTAGCGGGGGGCCCGAACACCGGGGAGCTGTTTTTT. As protein: CAISPGLAGGPNTGELFF.

The rearrangement uses TRBV7-7 and TRBJ1-1, with a weak D call TRBD1 (6 bases). The CDR3 contains 13 residues. Germline CDR1 SSHAT, CDR2 FNYEAQ (reference sequence). V shed 4 bases and J shed 1 base, with 7 bases lying between them. CDR3: CASSSDRNTEAFF. The CDR3 bases are TGTGCCAGCAGCTCGGACAGGAACACTGAAGCTTTCTTT.

The chain combines TRBV11-1 with TRBJ1-6; possible D gene TRBD1, 5 bases. Trimming took off 5 bases at V and 10 bases at J, with 18 bases between the two ends. Germline lookup yields CDR1 SGHAT and CDR2 FQDESV (reference sequence). The CDR3 loop spans 15 amino acids. CDR3 nucleotides: TGTGCCAGCAGCCGCCAGGGTCCCTTGGACTCACCCCTCCACTTT. Protein product: CASSRQGPLDSPLHF.

This rearrangement joins TRBV13 to TRBJ2-7; D is perhaps TRBD1 (6 bases). The CDR3 covers 15 residues. Between the trimmed V and J ends, which lost 4 bases and 4 bases, there was a span of 17 bases. Germline-derived CDR1 and CDR2 are PRHDT and FYEKMQ (reference sequence). CDR3 in DNA: TGTGCCAGCAGCTCACGTACAGGGTTGGGGTACGAGCAGTACTTC. This codes for CASSSRTGLGYEQYF. The variable domain in full, completed from reference TRBV13 and TRBJ2-7, reads AAGVIQSPRHLIKEKRETATLKCYPIPRHDTVYWYQQGPGQDPQFLISFYEKMQSDKGSIPDRFSAQQFSDYHSELNMSSLELGDSALYFCASSSRTGLGYEQYFGPGTRLTVT.

The chain combines TRBV18 with TRBJ2-5; 10 bases are a match to TRBD2. In germline, CDR1 is KGHSH, CDR2 LQKENI. V dropped 3 bases and J dropped 2; count of bases not matched to a gene: 6. The CDR3 has 16 residues. The CDR3: CASSPIEAGGQETQYF. As DNA, the CDR3 is TGTGCCAGCTCACCTATCGAAGCGGGGGGGCAAGAGACCCAGTACTTC.